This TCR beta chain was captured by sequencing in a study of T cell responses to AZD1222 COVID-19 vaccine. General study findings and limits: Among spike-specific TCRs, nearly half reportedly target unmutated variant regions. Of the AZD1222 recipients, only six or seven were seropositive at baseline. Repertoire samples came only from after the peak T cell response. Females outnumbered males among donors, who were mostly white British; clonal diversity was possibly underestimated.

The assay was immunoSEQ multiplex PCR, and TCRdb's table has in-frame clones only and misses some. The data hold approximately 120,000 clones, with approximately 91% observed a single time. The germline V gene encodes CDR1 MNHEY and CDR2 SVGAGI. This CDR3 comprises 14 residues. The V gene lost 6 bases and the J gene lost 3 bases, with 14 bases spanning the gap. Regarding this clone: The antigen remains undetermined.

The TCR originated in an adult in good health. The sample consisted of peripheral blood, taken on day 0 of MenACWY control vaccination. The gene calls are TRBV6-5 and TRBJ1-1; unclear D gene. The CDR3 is CASRAVTSDTEAFF. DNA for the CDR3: TGTGCCAGCAGGGCAGTCACTTCGGACACTGAAGCTTTCTTT.